This T cell receptor beta chain was identified in a study of response to subunit inactivated influenza vaccine (dated by TCRdb to the late 2010s). Some background on the complete study: To follow how T cells responded to a trivalent subunit inactivated influenza vaccine, the researchers relied on deep quantitative profiling of the T cell receptor repertoire.

The paper as a whole reports these results and caveats: The authors proposed that each seasonal influenza vaccination may bring in only a limited number of new T cells.

Ends trimmed: V by 6 bases, J by 1 base; bases unmatched to a gene: 4. CDR1 and CDR2, per the germline V gene, are SGHRS and YFSETQ. The CDR3 spans 14 residues, from the cysteine through the phenylalanine. Only the CDR3 part of the read is kept: 42 bases, read in frame from the first base. This clonotype has just a few counts. Its antigen target is currently unknown. No quality values exist for individual bases; no much larger clone is one base distant. The library came from RT-PCR. Sequenced using an Illumina HiSeq 2500. TCRdb reprocessing: public reads trimmed at Q25 with fastp, clones called with MiXCR, in-frame beta chains kept. One record per CDR3 amino acid sequence lists the most common genes and DNA. The table for this sample lists around 790,000 distinct CDR3 sequences; approximately 22% of them were counted only once. The top ten clonotypes cover roughly a tenth of the sample.

This receptor chain uses TRBV5-1 and TRBJ2-4; TRBD1 matches 7 bases in the middle. The receptor was derived from a man aged 45-65 years who received an inactivated influenza vaccine. Donor details come from another sample of the same person, matched by shared clones. The sample in question was PBMCs from blood, obtained 4 to 6 days after vaccination. The DNA reads TGCGCCAGCACTCCGACAGGGGCCAAAAACATTCAGTACTTC. Translated, this is CASTPTGAKNIQYF.